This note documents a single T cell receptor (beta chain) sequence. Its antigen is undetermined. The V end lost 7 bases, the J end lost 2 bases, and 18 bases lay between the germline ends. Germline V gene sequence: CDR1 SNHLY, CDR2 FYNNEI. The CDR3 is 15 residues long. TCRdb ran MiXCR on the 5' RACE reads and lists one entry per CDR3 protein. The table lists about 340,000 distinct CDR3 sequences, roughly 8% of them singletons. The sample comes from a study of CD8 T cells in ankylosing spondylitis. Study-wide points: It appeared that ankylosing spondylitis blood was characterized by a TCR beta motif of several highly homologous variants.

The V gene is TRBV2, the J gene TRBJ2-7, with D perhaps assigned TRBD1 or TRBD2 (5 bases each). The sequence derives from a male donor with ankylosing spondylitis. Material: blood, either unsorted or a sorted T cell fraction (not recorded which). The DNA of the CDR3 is TGTGCCAGCACACTTTGGGGACGCAAAACCTACGAGCAGTACTTC. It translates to CASTLWGRKTYEQYF.